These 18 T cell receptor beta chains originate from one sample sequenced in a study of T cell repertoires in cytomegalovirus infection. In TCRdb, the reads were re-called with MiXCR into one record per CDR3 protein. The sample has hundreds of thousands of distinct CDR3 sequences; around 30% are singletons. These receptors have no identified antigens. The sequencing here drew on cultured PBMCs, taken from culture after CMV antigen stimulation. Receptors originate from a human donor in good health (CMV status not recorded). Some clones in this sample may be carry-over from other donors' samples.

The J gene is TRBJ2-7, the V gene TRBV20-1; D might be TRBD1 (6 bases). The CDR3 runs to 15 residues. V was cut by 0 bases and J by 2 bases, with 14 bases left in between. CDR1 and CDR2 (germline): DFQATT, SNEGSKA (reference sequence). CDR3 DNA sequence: TGCAGTGCTAGAGATGTTACAGGGAGAACCTACGAGCAGTACTTC. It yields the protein CSARDVTGRTYEQYF.

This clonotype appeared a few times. The CDR3 region is CASSLSPTVSLNTEAFF. The CDR3 region has the DNA TGTGCCAGCAGCTTAAGCCCGACGGTCTCATTGAACACTGAAGCTTTCTTT. The gene calls are TRBV7-9 and TRBJ1-1; D not resolved. Trimming left V 2 bases short and J 0 bases short, with 16 bases between. CDR3 length: 17 amino acids. Germline values: CDR1 SEHNR, CDR2 FQNEAQ (reference sequence).

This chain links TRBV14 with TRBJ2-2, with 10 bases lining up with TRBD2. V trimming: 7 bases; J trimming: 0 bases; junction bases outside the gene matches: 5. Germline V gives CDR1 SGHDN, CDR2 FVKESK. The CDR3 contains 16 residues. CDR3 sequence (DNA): TGTGCCAGCACCTCACTAGCGGGACCGAACACCGGGGAGCTGTTTTTT. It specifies CASTSLAGPNTGELFF. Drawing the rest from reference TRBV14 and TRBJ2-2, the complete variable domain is EAGVTQFPSHSVIEKGQTVTLRCDPISGHDNLYWYRRVMGKEIKFLLHFVKESKQDESGMPNNRFLAERTGGTYSTLKVQPAELEDSGVYFCASTSLAGPNTGELFFGEGSRLTVL.

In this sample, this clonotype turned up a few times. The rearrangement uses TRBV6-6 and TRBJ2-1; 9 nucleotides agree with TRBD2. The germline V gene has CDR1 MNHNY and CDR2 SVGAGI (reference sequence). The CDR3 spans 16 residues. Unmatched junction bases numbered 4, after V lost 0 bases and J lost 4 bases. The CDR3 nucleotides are TGTGCCAGCAGTTACTCGAGACTAGCGGAATACAATGAGCAGTTCTTC. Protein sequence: CASSYSRLAEYNEQFF.

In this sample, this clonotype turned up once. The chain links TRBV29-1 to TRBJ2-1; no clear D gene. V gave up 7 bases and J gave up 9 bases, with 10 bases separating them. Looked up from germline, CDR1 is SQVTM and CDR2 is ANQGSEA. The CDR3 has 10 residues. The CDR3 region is CSAGRAEQFF. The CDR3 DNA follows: TGCAGCGCGGGTAGAGCTGAGCAGTTCTTC.

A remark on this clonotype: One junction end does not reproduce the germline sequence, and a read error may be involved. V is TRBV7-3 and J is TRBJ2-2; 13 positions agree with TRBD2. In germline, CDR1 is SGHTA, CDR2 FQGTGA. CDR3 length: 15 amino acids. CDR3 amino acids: CDSSPRLAGGGELFF. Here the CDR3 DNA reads TGTGACAGCAGCCCTAGACTAGCGGGAGGCGGGGAGCTGTTTTTT.

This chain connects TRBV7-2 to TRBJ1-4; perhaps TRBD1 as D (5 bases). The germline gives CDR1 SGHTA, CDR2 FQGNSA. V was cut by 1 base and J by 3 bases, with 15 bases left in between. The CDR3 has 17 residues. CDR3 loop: CASSLGALRGPNEKLFF. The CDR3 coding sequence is TGTGCCAGCAGCTTAGGGGCCTTGAGGGGACCTAATGAAAAACTGTTTTTT.

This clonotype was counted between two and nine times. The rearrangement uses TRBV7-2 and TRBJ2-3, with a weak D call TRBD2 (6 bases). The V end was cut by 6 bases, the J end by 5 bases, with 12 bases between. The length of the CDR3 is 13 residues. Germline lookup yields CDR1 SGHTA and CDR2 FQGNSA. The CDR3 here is CASSFFSGDTQYF. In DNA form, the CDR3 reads TGTGCCAGCAGTTTCTTTAGCGGAGATACGCAGTATTTT.

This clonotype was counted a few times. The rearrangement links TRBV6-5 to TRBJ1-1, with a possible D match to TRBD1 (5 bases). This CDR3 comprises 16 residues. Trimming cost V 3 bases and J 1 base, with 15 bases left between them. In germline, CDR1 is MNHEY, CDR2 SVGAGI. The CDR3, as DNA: TGTGCCAGCAGTTATACGTCCAGGGTCGCGAACACTGAAGCTTTCTTT. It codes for CASSYTSRVANTEAFF.

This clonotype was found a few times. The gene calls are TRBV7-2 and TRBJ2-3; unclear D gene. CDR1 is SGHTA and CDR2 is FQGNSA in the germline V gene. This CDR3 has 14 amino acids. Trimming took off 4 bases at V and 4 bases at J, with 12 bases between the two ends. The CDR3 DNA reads TGTGCCAGCAGCTCCGGAATTTGGGCAGATACGCAGTATTTT. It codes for CASSSGIWADTQYF.

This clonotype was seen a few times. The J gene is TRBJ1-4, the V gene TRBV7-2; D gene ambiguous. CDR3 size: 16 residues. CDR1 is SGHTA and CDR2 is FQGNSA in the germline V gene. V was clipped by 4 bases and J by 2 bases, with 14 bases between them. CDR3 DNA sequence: TGTGCCAGCAGCTCGACCGGAGGGTGGACTAATGAAAAACTGTTTTTT. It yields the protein CASSSTGGWTNEKLFF.

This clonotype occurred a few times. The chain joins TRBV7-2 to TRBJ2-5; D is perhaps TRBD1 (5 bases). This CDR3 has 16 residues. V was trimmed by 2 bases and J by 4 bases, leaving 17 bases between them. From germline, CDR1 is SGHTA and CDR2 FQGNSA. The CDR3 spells CASSLQAGWSGETQYF. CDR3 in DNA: TGTGCCAGCAGCTTACAGGCAGGGTGGTCCGGAGAGACCCAGTACTTC.

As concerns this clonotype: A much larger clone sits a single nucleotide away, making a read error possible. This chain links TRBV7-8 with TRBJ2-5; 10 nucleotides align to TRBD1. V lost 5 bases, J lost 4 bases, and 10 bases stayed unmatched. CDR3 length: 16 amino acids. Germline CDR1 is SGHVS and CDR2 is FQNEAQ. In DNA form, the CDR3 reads TGTGCCAGCAGCCAAAACGGGACAGGGGCTCGAGAGACCCAGTACTTC. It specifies CASSQNGTGARETQYF.

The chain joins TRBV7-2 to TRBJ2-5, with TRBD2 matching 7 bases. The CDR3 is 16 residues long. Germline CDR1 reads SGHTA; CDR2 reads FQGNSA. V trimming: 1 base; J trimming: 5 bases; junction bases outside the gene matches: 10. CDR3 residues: CASSLVQAGARETQYF. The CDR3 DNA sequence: TGTGCCAGCAGCTTAGTACAGGCGGGAGCGCGGGAGACCCAGTACTTC.

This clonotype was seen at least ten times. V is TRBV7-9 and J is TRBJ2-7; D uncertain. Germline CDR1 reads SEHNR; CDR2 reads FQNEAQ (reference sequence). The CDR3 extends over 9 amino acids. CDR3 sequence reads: CARDSSPRV. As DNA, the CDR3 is TGTGCCAGAGACTCCTCTCCCCGCGTC.

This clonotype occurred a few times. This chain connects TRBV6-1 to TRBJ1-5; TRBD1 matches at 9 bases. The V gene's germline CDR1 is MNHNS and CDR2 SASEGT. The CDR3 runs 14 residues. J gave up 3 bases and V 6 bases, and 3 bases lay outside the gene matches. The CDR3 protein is CASRGTGPNQPQHF. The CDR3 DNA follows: TGTGCCAGCAGGGGGACAGGGCCCAATCAGCCCCAGCATTTT.

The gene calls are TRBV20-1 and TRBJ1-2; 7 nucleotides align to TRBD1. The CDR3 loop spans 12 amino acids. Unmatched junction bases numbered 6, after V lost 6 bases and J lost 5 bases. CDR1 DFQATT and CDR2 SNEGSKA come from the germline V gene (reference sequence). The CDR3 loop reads CSANPQGYGYTF. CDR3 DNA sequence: TGCAGTGCCAACCCACAGGGGTATGGCTACACCTTC.

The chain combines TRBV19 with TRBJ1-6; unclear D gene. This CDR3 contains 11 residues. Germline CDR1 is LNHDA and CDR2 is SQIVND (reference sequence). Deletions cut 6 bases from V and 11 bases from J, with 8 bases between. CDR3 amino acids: CASSNGAPLHF. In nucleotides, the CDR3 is TGTGCCAGTAGCAATGGCGCACCCCTCCACTTT.